The clone carrying this T cell receptor beta chain was seen many times. Its antigen remains unknown. This sample's time point: sample taken at primary tumor resection. No cell sorting; template was whole RNA from tumor, lung tissue or PBMC. From the 5' RACE reads, TCRdb called clonotypes with MiXCR, one entry per CDR3 protein. The sample lists approximately 21,000 distinct CDR3 sequences; approximately 4.8% were seen once. The data were taken from a study of spatial heterogeneity in lung cancer. On the study more broadly: Consistently, beta-chain sequences turned up in larger numbers than alpha-chain sequences did. TCR transcript abundance in tumor regions was strongly correlated with the T cell module score obtained from matched bulk RNA-seq.

V lost 0 bases and J lost 5; bases outside the gene matches: 6. This CDR3 contains 15 residues. CDR1 is SGHTS, CDR2 YDEGEE, per germline. The study, taken as a whole, reports: Mutation counts in tumors were tracked by counts of expanded intratumoral alpha and beta TCRs.

The sequences come from lung tumor tissue, collected at surgery. The TCR was taken from a male donor with early-stage non-small cell lung cancer. The genes are TRBV5-8 and TRBJ2-3, with TRBD1 identical over 7 bases. As DNA, the CDR3 is TGTGCCAGCAGCTTGGGACAGGGAATGAAAGATACGCAGTATTTT. Translated, it gives CASSLGQGMKDTQYF.